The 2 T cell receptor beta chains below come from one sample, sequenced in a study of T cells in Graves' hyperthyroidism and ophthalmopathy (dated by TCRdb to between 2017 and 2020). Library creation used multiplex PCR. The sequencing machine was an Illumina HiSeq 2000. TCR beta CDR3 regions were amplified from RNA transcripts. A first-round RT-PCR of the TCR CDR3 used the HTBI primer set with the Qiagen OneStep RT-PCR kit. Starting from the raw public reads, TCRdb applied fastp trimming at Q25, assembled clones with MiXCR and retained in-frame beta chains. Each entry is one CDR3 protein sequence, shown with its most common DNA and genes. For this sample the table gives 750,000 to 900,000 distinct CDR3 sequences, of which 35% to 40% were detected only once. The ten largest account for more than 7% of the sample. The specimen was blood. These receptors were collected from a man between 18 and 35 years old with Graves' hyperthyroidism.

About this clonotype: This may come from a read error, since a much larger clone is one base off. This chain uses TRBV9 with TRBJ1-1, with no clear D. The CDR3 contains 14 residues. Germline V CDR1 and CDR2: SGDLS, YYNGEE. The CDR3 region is CASSVDTFNTEALF. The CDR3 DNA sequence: TGTGCCAGCAGCGTAGACACCTTTAACACTGAAGCTCTCTTT.

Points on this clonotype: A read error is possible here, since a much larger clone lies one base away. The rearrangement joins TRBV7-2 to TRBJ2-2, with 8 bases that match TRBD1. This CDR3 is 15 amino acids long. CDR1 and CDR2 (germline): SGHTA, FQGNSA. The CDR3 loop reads CAGSSPQGASGELFF. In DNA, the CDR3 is TGTGCCGGCAGCTCACCCCAGGGGGCTAGCGGGGAGCTGTTTTTT.